The next 27 T cell receptor beta chains were all read from a single sample in a study of blood T cells in healthy people across ages. Using a J-beta primer mix together with a sample-barcoded 5' primer, a second PCR was run for about 7 to 12 cycles. TCRdb ran MiXCR on the 5' RACE reads and lists one entry per CDR3 protein. Here the sample spans just over 1 million distinct CDR3 sequences, 45% being singletons. The sequenced material came from blood. The source is a woman aged 55-70 years in good health.

This clonotype was counted only a few times. The chain combines TRBV27 with TRBJ2-3, with no clear D. Germline-derived CDR1 and CDR2 are MNHEY and SMNVEV (reference sequence). The length of the CDR3 is 14 residues. V was trimmed by 3 bases and J by 0 bases, leaving 7 bases between them. The CDR3 region has the DNA TGTGCCAGCAGTTTCGTGCCAAGCACAGATACGCAGTATTTT. It translates to CASSFVPSTDTQYF.

This clonotype was recorded many times. V and J are TRBV29-1 and TRBJ1-2, with TRBD1 matching over 7 bases. The length of the CDR3 is 13 residues. Germline values: CDR1 SQVTM, CDR2 ANQGSEA. The V segment lost 3 bases and the J segment 2 bases; nucleotides outside the gene matches: 3. CDR3: CSVEGQTNYGYTF. In DNA, the CDR3 is TGCAGCGTTGAGGGACAGACCAACTATGGCTACACCTTC.

The chain is built from TRBV12-3 or TRBV12-4 and TRBJ2-1; TRBD1 is a possible D gene (6 bases). V was trimmed by 6 bases and J by 8 bases, leaving 17 bases between them. This CDR3 is built from 14 residues. CDR3 residues: CASSPLRTADEQFF. The CDR3 coding sequence is TGTGCCAGCAGCCCTCTCCGGACAGCCGATGAGCAGTTCTTC.

This clonotype came up a few times. In DNA, the CDR3 is TGTGCCAGCAGTTCTCGGACTAGGCAAATCTCCTACGAGCAGTACTTC. As protein: CASSSRTRQISYEQYF. This rearrangement joins TRBV6-2 or TRBV6-3 to TRBJ2-7; TRBD2 matches 7 bases. CDR3 length equals 16 residues. The V gene's germline CDR1 is MNHEY and CDR2 SVGEGT. The V segment lost 4 bases and the J segment 0 bases; nucleotides outside the gene matches: 9.

This chain connects TRBV29-1 to TRBJ2-5; D is undetermined. The CDR3 covers 12 residues. The germline V gene has CDR1 SQVTM and CDR2 ANQGSEA. V lost 2 bases and J 5 bases, leaving 9 bases between the germline ends. CDR3 nucleotides: TGCAGCGTTGAAATAGGTGGGGAGACCCAGTACTTC. Protein sequence: CSVEIGGETQYF. The full variable domain, with the rest looked up from reference TRBV29-1 and TRBJ2-5, is SAVISQKPSRDICQRGTSLTIQCQVDSQVTMMFWYRQQPGQSLTLIATANQGSEATYESGFVIDKFPISRPNLTFSTLTVSNMSPEDSSIYLCSVEIGGETQYFGPGTRLLVL.

On this clonotype: A junction end diverges from the germline sequence, so it may reflect a read error. The chain is built from TRBV20-1 and TRBJ2-5; TRBD1 or TRBD2 may be the D gene (6 bases each). The germline CDR1 and CDR2 sequences are DFQATT and SNEGSKA (reference sequence). The CDR3 loop spans 14 amino acids. The DNA of the CDR3 is TGCAGTGCTAGAGGGTCCGGGGGCCAAGGGACCCAGTACTTC. It specifies CSARGSGGQGTQYF.

This chain uses TRBV5-4 with TRBJ2-4, with D uncertain. The J call is doubtful: the DNA matches TRBJ2-5 better. This CDR3 has 15 residues. Germline V gene lookup returns CDR1 SGHNT and CDR2 YYREEE (reference sequence). The DNA for the CDR3 is TGTGCCAGCAGCACCCGGAATCAAATAGGAGAGACCCAGTACTTC. It encodes CASSTRNQIGETQYF.

The chain links TRBV27 to TRBJ2-6, with D perhaps given as TRBD1 or TRBD2 (6 bases each). This CDR3 comprises 15 residues. Trimming took 6 bases from V and 5 from J, leaving 14 bases between them. CDR1 and CDR2 from the germline V gene are MNHEY and SMNVEV (reference sequence). The CDR3 bases are TGTGCCAGCAGCCATGGGGGGCTACGGGCCAACGTCCTGACTTTC. Protein product: CASSHGGLRANVLTF.

The rearrangement joins TRBV28 to TRBJ2-7, with TRBD2 as a possible D gene (5 bases). The assigned J gene may be wrong: the sequence end matches TRBJ2-5 better. The CDR3 has 17 amino acids. Germline V gene lookup returns CDR1 MDHEN and CDR2 SYDVKM. The CDR3 region is CASSLDLRGEREETQYF. The CDR3 bases are TGTGCCAGCAGTTTAGACCTTCGGGGAGAAAGGGAAGAGACCCAGTACTTC.

The CDR3 is CASSPMTGRGDEQYF. The DNA of the CDR3 is TGTGCCAGCAGCCCCATGACAGGCAGGGGAGACGAGCAGTACTTC. This chain links TRBV7-9 with TRBJ2-5; D possibly corresponds to TRBD1 (6 bases). Gene TRBJ2-7 matches the end of the DNA better, so the J call may be wrong. Germline loops: CDR1 SEHNR, CDR2 FQNEAQ (reference sequence). This CDR3 has 15 residues.

This clonotype was counted at least ten times. The rearrangement uses TRBV29-1 and TRBJ2-1; D not resolved. The V gene lost 4 bases and the J gene lost 6 bases, with 13 bases spanning the gap. The germline V gene encodes CDR1 SQVTM and CDR2 ANQGSEA. This CDR3 has 13 amino acids. Here the CDR3 reads CSVATVVGNEQFF. CDR3 coding DNA: TGCAGCGTTGCTACAGTGGTGGGCAATGAGCAGTTCTTC.

This clonotype was detected many times. The chain couples TRBV9 to TRBJ2-6; D ambiguous. Germline V lookup: CDR1 SGDLS, CDR2 YYNGEE. The CDR3 has 17 amino acids. Trimming removed 0 bases from V and 0 bases from J, with 10 bases in between. The CDR3 nucleotides read TGTGCCAGCAGCGTAGGAACAGTATCCTCTGGGGCCAACGTCCTGACTTTC. This encodes CASSVGTVSSGANVLTF.

This clonotype has just a few counts. The rearrangement joins TRBV4-1 to TRBJ2-1; D unclear. The germline gives CDR1 MGHRA, CDR2 YSYEKL. Trimming cost V 1 base and J 7 bases, with 8 bases left between them. CDR3 size: 13 residues. The chain's CDR3 is CASSQVGGNEQFF. In DNA form, the CDR3 reads TGCGCCAGCAGCCAAGTGGGTGGAAATGAGCAGTTCTTC.

The chain employs TRBV5-1 and TRBJ2-1, with D maybe TRBD2 (6 bases). CDR1 and CDR2 (germline): SGHRS, YFSETQ. The V gene lost 4 bases and the J gene lost 5 bases, with 13 bases spanning the gap. The CDR3 extends over 14 amino acids. This CDR3 reads CASSVELANNEQFF. The CDR3 nucleotides read TGCGCCAGCAGCGTGGAACTAGCCAACAATGAGCAGTTCTTC.

The chain has TRBV13 and TRBJ2-7, with D perhaps being TRBD1 or TRBD2 (5 bases each). The DNA matches TRBJ2-5 better at its end, which makes the J call doubtful. Germline loops: CDR1 PRHDT, CDR2 FYEKMQ (reference sequence). The CDR3 consists of 16 residues. The CDR3 sequence is CASSSKSGTVMKTQYF. The CDR3 region has the DNA TGTGCCAGCAGCTCCAAGTCCGGGACGGTCATGAAGACCCAGTACTTC.

CDR3 sequence reads: CATGTGLYEQYF. The CDR3 nucleotides read TGTGCCACCGGAACCGGACTCTACGAGCAGTACTTC. The V gene is TRBV2, the J gene TRBJ2-7; tentatively, D is TRBD2 (5 bases). V was pared by 10 bases and J by 3 bases, with 13 bases between. This CDR3 spans 12 amino acids. In germline, CDR1 is SNHLY, CDR2 FYNNEI.

The chain recombines TRBV7-2 with TRBJ2-7, with TRBD2 identical over 10 bases. Germline CDR1 is SGHTA and CDR2 is FQGNSA. The CDR3 is 16 residues long. The ends lost 3 bases at V and 1 base at J; junction bases unmatched: 6. CDR3 DNA sequence: TGTGCCAGCAGCTTTCCTAGCGGGAGATTTTCCTACGAGCAGTACTTC. It codes for CASSFPSGRFSYEQYF.

This chain joins TRBV5-1 and TRBJ2-1; D unresolved. The V gene lost 4 bases and the J gene lost 7 bases, with 24 bases spanning the gap. This CDR3 has 17 residues. CDR1 and CDR2 from the germline V gene are SGHRS and YFSETQ. The CDR3 coding sequence is TGCGCCAGCAGCACATCTATGCGAGGAGAAAGGTTGAATGAGCAGTTCTTC. It yields the protein CASSTSMRGERLNEQFF.

This chain connects TRBV7-8 to TRBJ2-5; D may be TRBD1 or TRBD2 (5 bases each). Germline assignment: CDR1 SGHVS and CDR2 FQNEAQ. The CDR3 loop spans 14 amino acids. With 5 bases removed from V and 6 bases from J, the gap between germline ends came to 16 bases. The CDR3 DNA follows: TGTGCCAGCAGCACCGGGGCGACAACCCAGACCCAGTACTTC. Translated, it gives CASSTGATTQTQYF. Full variable domain (rest looked up from reference TRBV7-8 and TRBJ2-5): GAGVSQSPRYKVAKRGQDVALRCDPISGHVSLFWYQQALGQGPEFLTYFQNEAQLDKSGLPSDRFFAERPEGSVSTLKIQRTQQEDSAVYLCASSTGATTQTQYFGPGTRLLVL.

The chain couples TRBV3-1 to TRBJ1-1; the D is unclear. Germline values: CDR1 LGHDT, CDR2 YNNKEL (reference sequence). CDR3 length: 13 residues. V was clipped by 4 bases and J by 1 base, with 7 bases between them. The CDR3 region is CASSLTSNTEAFF. The CDR3 region has the DNA TGTGCCAGCAGCCTGACGTCGAACACTGAAGCTTTCTTT. The complete variable domain, with remaining parts taken from reference TRBV3-1 and TRBJ1-1, reads DTAVSQTPKYLVTQMGNDKSIKCEQNLGHDTMYWYKQDSKKFLKIMFSYNNKELIINETVPNRFSPKSPDKAHLNLHINSLELGDSAVYFCASSLTSNTEAFFGQGTRLTVV.

About this clonotype: The junction and the germline gene differ at one end; a read error may be behind it. This rearrangement joins TRBV2 to TRBJ1-2; TRBD1 matches at 7 bases. The CDR3 is made up of 12 amino acids. In germline, CDR1 is SNHLY, CDR2 FYNNEI. This CDR3 reads CAKGQTDYGHTF. The CDR3 coding sequence is TGTGCCAAGGGACAGACGGACTATGGCCACACCTTC.

The V and J genes are TRBV12-3 or TRBV12-4 and TRBJ2-7, with D perhaps TRBD1 or TRBD2 (5 bases each). The CDR3 consists of 14 residues. V was cut by 8 bases and J by 6 bases, with 20 bases left in between. The CDR3 DNA reads as TGTGCCAGCGGCAGTGGCGCCCTCGGGGCCGAGCAGTACTTC. Amino acids: CASGSGALGAEQYF.

In its sample, this clonotype was seen a few times. This chain links TRBV12-3 or TRBV12-4 with TRBJ1-2, with TRBD1 matching over 10 bases. This CDR3 is 16 amino acids long. Unmatched junction bases numbered 11, after V lost 4 bases and J lost 6 bases. The CDR3 here is CASSSPPGQGIHGYTF. The DNA for the CDR3 is TGTGCCAGCAGTTCCCCCCCGGGACAGGGGATACATGGCTACACCTTC.

This clonotype was detected a few times. The chain joins TRBV10-2 to TRBJ1-2, with D possibly being TRBD1 (5 bases). The CDR3 is 13 residues long. Deletions cut 3 bases from V and 4 bases from J, with 9 bases between. The V gene's germline CDR1 is WSHSY and CDR2 SAAADI. The CDR3 DNA sequence: TGCGCCAGCAGTGACCTAGGGGCCTATGGCTACACCTTC. It encodes CASSDLGAYGYTF.

This clonotype was seen a few times. The J gene is TRBJ2-7, the V gene TRBV2; 10 bases match TRBD2. V shed 3 bases and J 5 bases; nucleotides not matched to a gene: 4. Germline CDR1 reads SNHLY; CDR2 reads FYNNEI. This CDR3 region has 14 residues. CDR3 sequence reads: CASSERLAGDEQYF. The CDR3 DNA reads TGTGCCAGCAGTGAGCGCCTAGCGGGAGACGAGCAGTACTTC.

The rearrangement joins TRBV11-2 to TRBJ1-1, with D tentatively TRBD1 (6 bases). The germline V gene has CDR1 SGHAT and CDR2 FQNNGV. V was pared by 6 bases and J by 0 bases, with 20 bases between. This CDR3 has 17 amino acids. The CDR3 spells CASSQPWDTLLNTEAFF. The CDR3 DNA reads TGTGCCAGCAGTCAACCCTGGGACACTCTGCTGAACACTGAAGCTTTCTTT.

This rearrangement joins TRBV20-1 to TRBJ2-5; 9 nucleotides agree with TRBD1. The germline V gene has CDR1 DFQATT and CDR2 SNEGSKA (reference sequence). Germline trimming cut 5 bases from V and 4 bases from J; bases unmatched to any gene: 14. The CDR3 totals 16 residues. CDR3 in amino acids: CSAPPSVDRGVETQYF. DNA of the CDR3: TGCAGTGCTCCCCCCTCAGTGGACAGGGGAGTAGAGACCCAGTACTTC.